This T cell receptor beta chain was captured in a study of OX40 agonist ivuxolimab in advanced cancers. As for the study in general: Ivuxolimab is a fully human IgG2 antibody that activates OX40 (CD134). Findings and limits, study-wide: Among the lowest peripheral clonal expansion occurred in 0.1-3.0 mg/kg partial responders. Doses of 0.1 to 3.0 mg/kg were accompanied by clonal expansion of CD4+ and CD8+ blood T cells by week 6.

Only one count was recorded for this clone. Its antigen is as yet unknown. The V and J ends lost 4 bases and 5 bases, in that order; junction bases with no gene match: 11. Germline assignment: CDR1 MNHNY and CDR2 SVGAGI (reference sequence). The CDR3 contains 16 residues. Assay used: immunoSEQ multiplex PCR; TCRdb lists only in-frame clones, some missing. The sample records 55,000 to 75,000 clones, approximately 86% being singletons. The clonotype comes from an adult with an advanced solid tumor such as melanoma, head and neck, liver or kidney cancer. The V gene is TRBV6-6, the J gene TRBJ1-5; 7 bases fit TRBD1. The sequencing used CD4+ or CD8+ T cells sorted from blood, collected in a trial of the OX40 agonist ivuxolimab. CDR3 DNA: TGTGCCAGCAGTTCTGTTGTAGACAGGGTGGATCAGCCCCAGCATTTT. As protein: CASSSVVDRVDQPQHF.